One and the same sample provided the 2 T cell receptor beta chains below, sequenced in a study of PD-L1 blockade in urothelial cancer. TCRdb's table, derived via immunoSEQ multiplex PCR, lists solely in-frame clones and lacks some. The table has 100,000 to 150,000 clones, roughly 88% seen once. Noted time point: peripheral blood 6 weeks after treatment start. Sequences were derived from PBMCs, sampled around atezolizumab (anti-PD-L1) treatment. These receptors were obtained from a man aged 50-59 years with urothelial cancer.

CDR3 residues: CASCAQGNQPQHF. The CDR3 DNA reads TGTGCCAGCTGTGCGCAGGGGAATCAGCCCCAGCATTTT. The V and J genes are TRBV28 and TRBJ1-5, with D maybe TRBD1 (6 bases). The CDR3 consists of 13 residues. V gave up 8 bases and J gave up 4 bases, with 12 bases separating them. Looked up from germline, CDR1 is MDHEN and CDR2 is SYDVKM.

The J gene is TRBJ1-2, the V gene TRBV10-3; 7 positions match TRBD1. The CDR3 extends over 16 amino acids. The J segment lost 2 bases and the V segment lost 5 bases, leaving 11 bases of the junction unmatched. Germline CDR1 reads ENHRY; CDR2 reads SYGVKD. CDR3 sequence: CAISREGLGQNYGYTF. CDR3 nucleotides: TGTGCCATCAGTAGAGAAGGTCTGGGACAGAACTATGGCTACACCTTC.